What follows is one T cell receptor (beta chain) and its context. The CDR3 has 13 residues. The ends lost 9 bases at V and 7 bases at J; junction bases unmatched: 5. The germline CDR1 and CDR2 sequences are MNHNY and SVGAGI (reference sequence). The data stem from a study of blood T cell repertoires in COVID-19. Overall study context: Samples of COVID-19 (acute and convalescent) were obtained from the United States, Italy and Spain.

The repertoire was sequenced with immunoSEQ multiplex PCR; TCRdb's copy has only in-frame clones and lacks some. The table has approximately 300,000 clones, approximately 85% seen once. Everyone who took part was roughly 18 to 89 years old, and they came from 20 to 25 US areas. Membership in each cohort depended on participant-reported clinical history. The recovered donors of Cohort 3 showed two negative PCRs, clearance, or symptom resolution. This sequence joins TRBV6-6 and TRBJ2-1, with 11 bases that match TRBD2. The sample comprised PBMCs or T cells enriched from blood (not recorded which). The receptor comes from a woman in her 30s who had recovered from COVID-19. In DNA form, the CDR3 reads TGTGCCAGTGTACTAGCGGGAGATAATGAGCAGTTCTTC. This sequence encodes CASVLAGDNEQFF.